These 31 T cell receptor beta chains originate from one sample sequenced in a study of blood T cell repertoires in COVID-19. Only in-frame clones appear in the TCRdb table, and some are missing; sequencing was by immunoSEQ multiplex PCR. The repertoire holds 200,000 to 250,000 clones, 84% seen once, with 9.7% in the top ten. The specimen was peripheral blood. Receptors were obtained from a man aged 50-59 years with active or convalescent COVID-19.

Here the CDR3 reads CASSFGTGGAETQYF. The CDR3 DNA reads as TGCGCCAGCAGCTTTGGGACAGGGGGCGCGGAGACCCAGTACTTC. V and J are TRBV5-1 and TRBJ2-5, with TRBD1 matching 12 bases. There are 15 residues in the CDR3. J lost 5 bases, V lost 2 bases, and 4 bases had no gene match. In germline, CDR1 is SGHRS, CDR2 YFSETQ.

V usage is TRBV15 and J usage is TRBJ1-4; the D gene is possibly TRBD1 (6 bases). V was pared by 3 bases and J by 1 base, with 6 bases between. CDR3 size: 14 residues. Germline lookup yields CDR1 LNHNV and CDR2 YYDKDF (reference sequence). CDR3 sequence (DNA): TGTGCCACCAGCAGGGACAGAACTAATGAAAAACTGTTTTTT. It encodes CATSRDRTNEKLFF.

The chain recombines TRBV2 with TRBJ1-3; D unclear. Trimming removed 8 bases from V and 0 bases from J, with 14 bases in between. CDR1 is SNHLY and CDR2 is FYNNEI in the germline V gene. This CDR3 region has 15 residues. CDR3 bases: TGTGCCAGCTGCCCCGGATGGAGCTCTGGAAACACCATATATTTT. Encoded protein: CASCPGWSSGNTIYF.

V usage is TRBV5-1 and J usage is TRBJ2-5; 7 bases are a match to TRBD2. Per germline, CDR1 SGHRS and CDR2 YFSETQ. V shed 3 bases and J 0 bases; nucleotides not matched to a gene: 5. There are 15 residues in the CDR3. CDR3 loop: CASSSGGSNQETQYF. The CDR3 nucleotides read TGCGCCAGCAGCTCGGGGGGATCAAACCAAGAGACCCAGTACTTC.

The rearrangement links TRBV2 to TRBJ1-1; D remains unclear. The CDR3 has 12 amino acids. Germline CDR1 reads SNHLY; CDR2 reads FYNNEI. V lost 5 bases and J 4 bases, leaving 8 bases between the germline ends. CDR3 nucleotides: TGTGCCAGCAGTACCGGGAGCACTGAAGCTTTCTTT. Encoded protein: CASSTGSTEAFF.

The CDR3, as DNA: TGTGCCAGCAGCCAAGACTTCCGGGACTATTCCTACGAGCAGTACTTC. This encodes CASSQDFRDYSYEQYF. V is TRBV3-1 (or the pseudogene TRBV3-2) and J is TRBJ2-7; 7 nucleotides line up with TRBD2. The CDR3 extends over 16 amino acids. V lost 0 bases, J lost 1 base, and 6 bases stayed unmatched. Germline V lookup: CDR1 LGHDT, CDR2 YNNKEL (reference sequence).

This chain connects TRBV7-9 to TRBJ2-7; weak D call: TRBD2 (6 bases). The ends were cut back, 5 bases at V and 5 bases at J, with 19 bases in the middle. The germline V gene has CDR1 SEHNR and CDR2 FQNEAQ (reference sequence). This CDR3 is built from 15 residues. The CDR3 sequence: CASSKGGFWGDEQYF. The CDR3 DNA is TGTGCCAGCAGCAAAGGAGGATTTTGGGGGGACGAGCAGTACTTC.

The chain employs TRBV6-5 and TRBJ1-2, with TRBD1 identical over 8 bases. After removal of 11 bases from V and 1 base from J, the junction contained 9 bases not matched to a gene. This CDR3 has 14 amino acids. CDR1 is MNHEY, CDR2 SVGAGI, per germline. DNA for the CDR3: TGTGCCGCCCGCGAGACAGGGGATAACTATGGCTACACCTTC. Its protein is CAARETGDNYGYTF.

The chain has TRBV11-1 and TRBJ2-5; TRBD1 aligns across 7 bases. The CDR3 covers 14 residues. Trimming at V came to 5 bases and at J to 5 bases, leaving 8 bases not matched to a gene. Per germline, CDR1 SGHAT and CDR2 FQDESV (reference sequence). The CDR3 is CASSVDREWETQYF. Written as DNA, the CDR3 is TGTGCCAGCAGCGTCGACAGGGAATGGGAGACCCAGTACTTC. Full variable domain (remainder filled in from reference TRBV11-1 and TRBJ2-5): EAEVAQSPRYKITEKSQAVAFWCDPISGHATLYWYRQILGQGPELLVQFQDESVVDDSQLPKDRFSAERLKGVDSTLKIQPAELGDSAMYLCASSVDREWETQYFGPGTRLLVL.

This chain links TRBV19 with TRBJ1-2; 11 bases are a match to TRBD1. Germline V gene lookup returns CDR1 LNHDA and CDR2 SQIVND (reference sequence). The CDR3 runs 11 residues. Trimming removed 8 bases from V and 8 bases from J; junction bases left unmatched: 1. CDR3 DNA sequence: TGTGCCAGTGGGACAGGGGGAGGCTACACCTTC. Protein product: CASGTGGGYTF.

The rearrangement uses TRBV27 and TRBJ2-7; 7 bases align to TRBD1. Germline lookup yields CDR1 MNHEY and CDR2 SMNVEV (reference sequence). The junction had 5 bases not matched to a gene; V was cut back by 4 bases and J by 2 bases. The CDR3 has 14 residues. For the CDR3, the DNA is TGTGCCAGCAGTTCGCGAGGGGGCGCCTACGAGCAGTACTTC. Its protein is CASSSRGGAYEQYF.

The chain couples TRBV28 to TRBJ1-2; 9 positions agree with TRBD1. After removal of 1 base from V and 4 bases from J, the junction contained 7 bases not matched to a gene. CDR1 and CDR2 (germline): MDHEN, SYDVKM. The CDR3 is 16 residues long. CDR3 DNA sequence: TGTGCCAGCAGTTTATCCACGGGACAGGGTTTCTATGGCTACACCTTC. Its protein product is CASSLSTGQGFYGYTF.

The V and J genes are TRBV19 and TRBJ2-2; TRBD1 matches 7 bases. This CDR3 comprises 13 residues. Germline CDR1 and CDR2: LNHDA and SQIVND (reference sequence). V lost 9 bases to trimming and J lost 1 base; unmatched junction nucleotides: 2. CDR3 DNA: TGTGCCAGCCGGGACAGGAACACCGGGGAGCTGTTTTTT. Translating gives CASRDRNTGELFF.

The chain recombines TRBV27 with TRBJ2-3, with 9 bases matching TRBD2. The V and J ends lost 1 base and 4 bases, in that order; junction bases with no gene match: 9. The V gene's germline CDR1 is MNHEY and CDR2 SMNVEV (reference sequence). This CDR3 spans 17 amino acids. CDR3 sequence reads: CASSLCWERGAADTQYF. In DNA form, the CDR3 reads TGTGCCAGCAGTTTATGCTGGGAGCGGGGGGCCGCAGATACGCAGTATTTT.

The rearrangement uses TRBV5-1 and TRBJ2-7; 7 bases agree with TRBD1. V lost 3 bases to trimming and J lost 0 bases; unmatched junction nucleotides: 6. The CDR3 contains 15 residues. The germline V gene has CDR1 SGHRS and CDR2 YFSETQ. The CDR3 nucleotides read TGCGCCAGCAGCTCATGGACAGGAACCTCCTACGAGCAGTACTTC. This encodes CASSSWTGTSYEQYF.

The CDR3 DNA is TGTGCCAGCAGCCCGCCTGGGGGGTGGGAGACCCAGTACTTC. It codes for CASSPPGGWETQYF. The chain is built from TRBV7-2 and TRBJ2-5; a weak D match, TRBD2 (6 bases). The CDR3 covers 14 residues. Trimming cost V 5 bases and J 5 bases, with 15 bases left between them. CDR1 is SGHTA and CDR2 is FQGNSA in the germline V gene. Together with reference TRBV7-2 and TRBJ2-5, the CDR3 gives the full variable domain: GAGVSQSPSNKVTEKGKDVELRCDPISGHTALYWYRQSLGQGLEFLIYFQGNSAPDKSGLPSDRFSAERTGGSVSTLTIQRTQQEDSAVYLCASSPPGGWETQYFGPGTRLLVL.

The chain couples TRBV5-4 to TRBJ1-2; 7 positions match TRBD1. Germline trimming cut 6 bases from V and 2 bases from J; bases unmatched to any gene: 7. The CDR3 sequence is 14 residues long. CDR1 and CDR2 from the germline V gene are SGHNT and YYREEE (reference sequence). The CDR3 DNA sequence: TGTGCCAGCACCCCGGCAGGGGGGAACTATGGCTACACCTTC. It yields the protein CASTPAGGNYGYTF.

The chain links TRBV28 to TRBJ1-2, with 10 bases matching TRBD1. In germline, CDR1 is MDHEN, CDR2 SYDVKM. CDR3 length equals 15 residues. V shed 5 bases, J shed 7 bases, and the junction held 10 bases outside the gene matches. The CDR3: CASSPTDRGRGGYTF. DNA for the CDR3: TGTGCCAGCAGTCCGACAGACAGGGGGCGTGGTGGCTACACCTTC.

The chain carries TRBV6-5 and TRBJ2-7; TRBD1 matches 10 bases. V shed 5 bases, J shed 7 bases, and the junction held 8 bases outside the gene matches. This CDR3 is 14 amino acids long. Germline V gene lookup returns CDR1 MNHEY and CDR2 SVGAGI. CDR3 protein: CASSTRTGGWEQYF. The CDR3 DNA reads TGTGCCAGCAGTACCCGGACAGGGGGATGGGAGCAGTACTTC.

This sequence joins TRBV28 and TRBJ1-1, with D perhaps matching TRBD1 (6 bases). The CDR3 has 17 amino acids. The germline V gene has CDR1 MDHEN and CDR2 SYDVKM. Trimming left V 2 bases short and J 5 bases short, with 21 bases between. The CDR3 here is CASSLRRGALGRTEAFF. The CDR3 nucleotides read TGTGCCAGCAGTTTAAGGCGGGGGGCCCTAGGAAGAACTGAAGCTTTCTTT. Variable domain in full (rest from reference TRBV28 and TRBJ1-1): DVKVTQSSRYLVKRTGEKVFLECVQDMDHENMFWYRQDPGLGLRLIYFSYDVKMKEKGDIPEGYSVSREKKERFSLILESASTNQTSMYLCASSLRRGALGRTEAFFGQGTRLTVV.

The chain links TRBV29-1 to TRBJ2-7; TRBD1 matches at 8 bases. There are 14 residues in the CDR3. The J segment lost 3 bases and the V segment lost 7 bases, leaving 11 bases of the junction unmatched. The germline V gene has CDR1 SQVTM and CDR2 ANQGSEA. DNA for the CDR3: TGCAGCGCTTTACCGGTGGACAGGGACTACGAGCAGTACTTC. It codes for CSALPVDRDYEQYF.

The chain employs TRBV7-9 and TRBJ2-7, with 8 bases that match TRBD1. CDR1 is SEHNR and CDR2 is FQNEAQ in the germline V gene (reference sequence). The V and J ends lost 3 bases and 4 bases, in that order; junction bases with no gene match: 5. This CDR3 is built from 14 residues. CDR3 nucleotides: TGTGCCAGCAGCTTTGGGACAGGAAGGTACGAGCAGTACTTC. As protein: CASSFGTGRYEQYF. Combining the CDR3 with reference TRBV7-9 and TRBJ2-7 gives the whole variable domain DTGVSQNPRHKITKRGQNVTFRCDPISEHNRLYWYRQTLGQGPEFLTYFQNEAQLEKSRLLSDRFSAERPKGSFSTLEIQRTEQGDSAMYLCASSFGTGRYEQYFGPGTRLTVT.

This clone was seen once. The chain couples TRBV7-2 to TRBJ1-1; TRBD1 might be the D (6 bases). V gave up 11 bases and J gave up 4 bases, with 17 bases separating them. Germline lookup yields CDR1 SGHTA and CDR2 FQGNSA. The CDR3 sequence is 13 residues long. As DNA, the CDR3 is TGTGCCCTCAGCCTGAAAGGGGGCACTGAAGCTTTCTTT. This gives the protein CALSLKGGTEAFF.

The V and J genes are TRBV14 and TRBJ1-4; D unclear. V was shortened by 0 bases and J by 6 bases, with 2 bases between the two germline ends. The germline gives CDR1 SGHDN, CDR2 FVKESK. The CDR3 runs to 12 residues. This CDR3 is CASSQDDEKLFF. For the CDR3, the DNA is TGTGCCAGCAGCCAAGACGATGAAAAACTGTTTTTT.

This rearrangement joins TRBV2 to TRBJ2-4; the match to TRBD1 covers 9 bases. The germline V gene has CDR1 SNHLY and CDR2 FYNNEI. The junction had 5 bases not matched to a gene; V was cut back by 5 bases and J by 3 bases. The CDR3 has 15 amino acids. The CDR3 is CASSWTGEVKNIQYF. CDR3 nucleotides: TGTGCCAGCAGTTGGACAGGGGAGGTCAAAAACATTCAGTACTTC.

The V and J genes are TRBV29-1 and TRBJ2-1; 7 bases map to TRBD1. CDR1 SQVTM and CDR2 ANQGSEA come from the germline V gene. The CDR3 totals 14 residues. The V segment lost 4 bases and the J segment 5 bases; nucleotides outside the gene matches: 8. The CDR3, as DNA: TGCAGCGTTGTTGACAGGGAGCACGACAATGAGCAGTTCTTC. It translates to CSVVDREHDNEQFF.

The CDR3 DNA reads TGTGCCAGCAGCGTAGGCGGGAGCACAGATACGCAGTATTTT. Translation: CASSVGGSTDTQYF. The chain uses TRBV9 and TRBJ2-3, with D perhaps matching TRBD2 (5 bases). The CDR3 runs to 14 residues. Germline CDR1 is SGDLS and CDR2 is YYNGEE. The ends were cut back, 0 bases at V and 0 bases at J, with 5 bases in the middle.

The table lists this clone with a count of one. The V gene is TRBV21-1, the J gene TRBJ2-3; the table's D gene call, TRBD2, was not cross checked with the DNA. TRBV21-1 is a known pseudogene. There are 15 residues in the CDR3. CDR3 nucleotide sequence: TGTGCCAGCAGCAAACAGACTAGCGGGATAGATACGCAGTATTTT. Translating gives CASSKQTSGIDTQYF.

The chain has TRBV28 and TRBJ2-3; 8 nucleotides align to TRBD1. CDR1 is MDHEN and CDR2 is SYDVKM in the germline V gene. The V and J ends lost 5 bases and 1 base, in that order; junction bases with no gene match: 5. This CDR3 has 15 amino acids. CDR3 residues: CASSQGTGRTDTQYF. As DNA, the CDR3 is TGTGCCAGCAGTCAAGGGACAGGACGCACAGATACGCAGTATTTT.

The chain links TRBV3-1 (or the pseudogene TRBV3-2) to TRBJ2-1; 9 bases align to TRBD2. V trimming: 1 base; J trimming: 5 bases; junction bases outside the gene matches: 9. The V gene's germline CDR1 is LGHDT and CDR2 YNNKEL (reference sequence). The CDR3 loop spans 17 amino acids. The CDR3 region has the DNA TGTGCCAGCAGCCAAGTGCGGGAGGGCCCAATAAACAATGAGCAGTTCTTC. Translation gives CASSQVREGPINNEQFF.

This sequence joins TRBV5-1 and TRBJ2-2; D is ambiguous. V lost 1 base, J lost 0 bases, and 7 bases lay in between. Germline V CDR1 and CDR2: SGHRS, YFSETQ. This CDR3 spans 15 amino acids. CDR3 residues: CASSLTATNTGELFF. CDR3 nucleotides: TGCGCCAGCAGCTTGACAGCCACGAACACCGGGGAGCTGTTTTTT.